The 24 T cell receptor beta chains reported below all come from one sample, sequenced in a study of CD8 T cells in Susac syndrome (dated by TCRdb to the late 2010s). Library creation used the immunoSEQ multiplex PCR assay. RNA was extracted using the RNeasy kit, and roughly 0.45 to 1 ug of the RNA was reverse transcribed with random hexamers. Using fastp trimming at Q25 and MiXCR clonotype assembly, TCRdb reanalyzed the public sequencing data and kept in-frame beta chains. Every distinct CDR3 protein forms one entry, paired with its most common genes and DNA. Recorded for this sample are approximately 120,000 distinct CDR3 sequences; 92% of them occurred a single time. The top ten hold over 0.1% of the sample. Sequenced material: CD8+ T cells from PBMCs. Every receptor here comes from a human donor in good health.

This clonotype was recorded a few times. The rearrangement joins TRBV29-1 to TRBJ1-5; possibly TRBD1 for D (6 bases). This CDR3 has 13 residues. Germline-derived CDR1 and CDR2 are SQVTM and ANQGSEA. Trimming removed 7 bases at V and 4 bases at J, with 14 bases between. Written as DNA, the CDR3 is TGCAGCGGAACGGACAGCCCTAATCAGCCCCAGCATTTT. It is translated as CSGTDSPNQPQHF.

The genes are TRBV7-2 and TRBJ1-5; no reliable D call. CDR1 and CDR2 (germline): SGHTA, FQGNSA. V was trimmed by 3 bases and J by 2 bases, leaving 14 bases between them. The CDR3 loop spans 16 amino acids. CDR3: CASSFTGIEGNQPQHF. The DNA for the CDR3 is TGTGCCAGCAGCTTTACTGGGATAGAGGGCAATCAGCCCCAGCATTTT.

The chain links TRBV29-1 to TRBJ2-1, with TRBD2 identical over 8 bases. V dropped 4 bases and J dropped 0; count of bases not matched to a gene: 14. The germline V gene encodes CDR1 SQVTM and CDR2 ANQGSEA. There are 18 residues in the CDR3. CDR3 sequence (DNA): TGCAGCGTTGCCCCTAAAGCGGGGGCCTCGAGCTCCTACAATGAGCAGTTCTTC. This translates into CSVAPKAGASSSYNEQFF.

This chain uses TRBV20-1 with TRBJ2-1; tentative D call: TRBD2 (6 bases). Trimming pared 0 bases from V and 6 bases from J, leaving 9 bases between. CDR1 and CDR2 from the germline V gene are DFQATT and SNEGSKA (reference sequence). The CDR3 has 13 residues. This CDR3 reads CSARDGRSNEQFF. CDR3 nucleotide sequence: TGCAGTGCTAGAGATGGGAGGAGCAATGAGCAGTTCTTC.

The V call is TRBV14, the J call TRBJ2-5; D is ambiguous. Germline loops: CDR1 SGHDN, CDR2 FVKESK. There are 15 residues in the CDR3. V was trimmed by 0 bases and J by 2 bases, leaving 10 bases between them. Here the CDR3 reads CASSQDGRQQETQYF. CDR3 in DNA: TGTGCCAGCAGCCAAGATGGGCGGCAGCAAGAGACCCAGTACTTC.

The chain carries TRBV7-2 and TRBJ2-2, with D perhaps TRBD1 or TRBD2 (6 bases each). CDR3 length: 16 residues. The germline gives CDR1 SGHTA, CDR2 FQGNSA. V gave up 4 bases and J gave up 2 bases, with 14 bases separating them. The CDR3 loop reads CASSYSGGRNTGELFF. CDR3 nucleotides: TGTGCCAGCAGCTATTCCGGGGGCAGAAACACCGGGGAGCTGTTTTTT.

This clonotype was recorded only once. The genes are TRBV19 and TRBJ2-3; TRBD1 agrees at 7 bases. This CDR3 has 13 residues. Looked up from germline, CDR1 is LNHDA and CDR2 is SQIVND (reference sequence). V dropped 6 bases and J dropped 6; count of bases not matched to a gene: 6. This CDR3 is CASRRQGPDTQYF. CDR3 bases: TGTGCCAGTAGGCGACAGGGACCCGATACGCAGTATTTT.

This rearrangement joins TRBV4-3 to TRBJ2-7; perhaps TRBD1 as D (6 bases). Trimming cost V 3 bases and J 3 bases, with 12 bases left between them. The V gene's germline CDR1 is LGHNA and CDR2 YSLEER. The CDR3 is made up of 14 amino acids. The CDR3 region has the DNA TGCGCCAGCAGCCAGGGAACACAGGGCTACGAGCAGTACTTC. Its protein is CASSQGTQGYEQYF.

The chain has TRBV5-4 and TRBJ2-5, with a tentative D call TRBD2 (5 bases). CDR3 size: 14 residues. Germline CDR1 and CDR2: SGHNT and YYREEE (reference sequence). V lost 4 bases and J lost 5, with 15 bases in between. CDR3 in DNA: TGTGCCAGCAGCCCGGGGTTATCGGGGGAGACCCAGTACTTC. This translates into CASSPGLSGETQYF.

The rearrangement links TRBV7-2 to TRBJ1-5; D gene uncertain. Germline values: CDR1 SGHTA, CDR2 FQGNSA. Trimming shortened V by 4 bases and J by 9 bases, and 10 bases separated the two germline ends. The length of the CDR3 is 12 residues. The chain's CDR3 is CASSSTAGPQHF. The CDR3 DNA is TGTGCCAGCAGCTCGACCGCCGGGCCCCAGCATTTT.

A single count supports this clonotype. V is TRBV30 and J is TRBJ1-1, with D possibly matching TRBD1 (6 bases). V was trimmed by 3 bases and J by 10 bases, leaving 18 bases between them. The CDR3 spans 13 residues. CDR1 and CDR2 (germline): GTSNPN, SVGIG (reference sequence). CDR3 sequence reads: CAWSWAGAVRAFF. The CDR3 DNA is TGTGCCTGGAGCTGGGCAGGGGCGGTACGAGCTTTCTTT.

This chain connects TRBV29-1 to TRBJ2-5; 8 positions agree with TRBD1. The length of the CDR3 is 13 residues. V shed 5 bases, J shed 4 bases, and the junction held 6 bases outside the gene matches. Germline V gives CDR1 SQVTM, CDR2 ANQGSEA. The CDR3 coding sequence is TGCAGCGTTCTAGACAGGGGTGCAGAGACCCAGTACTTC. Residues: CSVLDRGAETQYF.

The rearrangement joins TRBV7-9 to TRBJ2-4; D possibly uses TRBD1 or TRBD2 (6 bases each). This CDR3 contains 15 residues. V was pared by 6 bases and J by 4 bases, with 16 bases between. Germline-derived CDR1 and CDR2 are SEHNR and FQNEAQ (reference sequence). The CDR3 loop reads CASSNIGGTKNIQYF. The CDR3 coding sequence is TGTGCCAGCAGTAACATTGGAGGGACAAAAAACATTCAGTACTTC.

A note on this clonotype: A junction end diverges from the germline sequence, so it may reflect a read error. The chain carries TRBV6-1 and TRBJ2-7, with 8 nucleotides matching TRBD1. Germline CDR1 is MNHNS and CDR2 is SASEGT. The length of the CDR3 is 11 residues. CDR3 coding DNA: TGTGCCAGCAGTGTCCGGGACAGGCCATTCTTC. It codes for CASSVRDRPFF.

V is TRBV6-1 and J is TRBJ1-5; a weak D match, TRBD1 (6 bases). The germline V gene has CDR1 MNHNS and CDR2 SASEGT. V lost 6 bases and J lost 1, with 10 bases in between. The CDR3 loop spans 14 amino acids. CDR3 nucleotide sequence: TGTGCCAGCAGGGGGGCTTTAAGCAATCAGCCCCAGCATTTT. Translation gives CASRGALSNQPQHF.

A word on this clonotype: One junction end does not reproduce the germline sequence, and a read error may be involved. The CDR3 spells CASSPGTYQQYF. CDR3 coding DNA: TGTGCCAGCAGTCCCGGGACCTACCAGCAGTACTTC. The chain combines TRBV6-2 or TRBV6-3 with TRBJ2-7; the D call may be TRBD1 or TRBD2 (5 bases each). The CDR3 contains 12 residues. CDR1 is MNHEY, CDR2 SVGEGT, per germline.

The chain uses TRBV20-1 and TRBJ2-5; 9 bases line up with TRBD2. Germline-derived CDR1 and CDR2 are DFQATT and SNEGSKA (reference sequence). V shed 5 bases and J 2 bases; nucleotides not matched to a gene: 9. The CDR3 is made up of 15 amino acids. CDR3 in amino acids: CSALNAGGVQETQYF. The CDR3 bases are TGCAGTGCTCTTAACGCGGGAGGGGTACAAGAGACCCAGTACTTC.

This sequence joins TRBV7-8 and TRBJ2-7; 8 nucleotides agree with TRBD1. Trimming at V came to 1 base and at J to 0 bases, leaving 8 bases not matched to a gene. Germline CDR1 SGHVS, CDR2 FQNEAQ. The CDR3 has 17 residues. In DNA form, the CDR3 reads TGTGCCAGCAGCTTAGGCGGGACAGGAAAAATCTCCTACGAGCAGTACTTC. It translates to CASSLGGTGKISYEQYF.

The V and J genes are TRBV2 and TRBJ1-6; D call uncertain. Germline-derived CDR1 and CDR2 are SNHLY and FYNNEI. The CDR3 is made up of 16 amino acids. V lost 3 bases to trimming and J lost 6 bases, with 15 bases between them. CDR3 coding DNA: TGTGCCAGCAGTGACAATCGGCCAGTGGCTAATTCACCCCTCCACTTT. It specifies CASSDNRPVANSPLHF.

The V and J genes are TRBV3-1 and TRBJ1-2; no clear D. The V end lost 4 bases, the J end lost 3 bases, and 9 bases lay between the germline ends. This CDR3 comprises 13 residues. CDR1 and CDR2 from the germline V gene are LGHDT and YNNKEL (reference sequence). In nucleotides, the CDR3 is TGTGCCAGCAGCCGAGGATCTGACTATGGCTACACCTTC. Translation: CASSRGSDYGYTF.

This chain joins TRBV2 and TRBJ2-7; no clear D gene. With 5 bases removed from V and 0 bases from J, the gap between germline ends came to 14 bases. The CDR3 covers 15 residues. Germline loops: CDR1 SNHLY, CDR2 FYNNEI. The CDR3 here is CASSLDGRSSYEQYF. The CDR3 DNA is TGTGCCAGCAGTCTAGACGGTAGGAGCTCCTACGAGCAGTACTTC.

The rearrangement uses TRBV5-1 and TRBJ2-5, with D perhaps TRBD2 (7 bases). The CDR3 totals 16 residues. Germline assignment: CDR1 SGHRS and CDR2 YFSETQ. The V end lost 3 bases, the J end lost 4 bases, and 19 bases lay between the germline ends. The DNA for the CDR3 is TGCGCCAGCAGCTACCCGGGGGCTAGCGGAGGAGAGACCCAGTACTTC. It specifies CASSYPGASGGETQYF.

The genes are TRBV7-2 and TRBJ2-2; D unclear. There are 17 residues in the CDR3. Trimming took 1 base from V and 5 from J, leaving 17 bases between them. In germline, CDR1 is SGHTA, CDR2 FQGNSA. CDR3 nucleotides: TGTGCCAGCAGCTTAGAGATCTTCAGGCAAGCTACCGGGGAGCTGTTTTTT. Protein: CASSLEIFRQATGELFF.

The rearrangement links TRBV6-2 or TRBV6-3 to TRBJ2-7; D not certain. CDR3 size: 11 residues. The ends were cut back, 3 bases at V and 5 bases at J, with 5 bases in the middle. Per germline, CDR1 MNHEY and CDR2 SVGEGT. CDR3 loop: CASSYVNEQYF. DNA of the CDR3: TGTGCCAGCAGTTATGTCAACGAGCAGTACTTC.